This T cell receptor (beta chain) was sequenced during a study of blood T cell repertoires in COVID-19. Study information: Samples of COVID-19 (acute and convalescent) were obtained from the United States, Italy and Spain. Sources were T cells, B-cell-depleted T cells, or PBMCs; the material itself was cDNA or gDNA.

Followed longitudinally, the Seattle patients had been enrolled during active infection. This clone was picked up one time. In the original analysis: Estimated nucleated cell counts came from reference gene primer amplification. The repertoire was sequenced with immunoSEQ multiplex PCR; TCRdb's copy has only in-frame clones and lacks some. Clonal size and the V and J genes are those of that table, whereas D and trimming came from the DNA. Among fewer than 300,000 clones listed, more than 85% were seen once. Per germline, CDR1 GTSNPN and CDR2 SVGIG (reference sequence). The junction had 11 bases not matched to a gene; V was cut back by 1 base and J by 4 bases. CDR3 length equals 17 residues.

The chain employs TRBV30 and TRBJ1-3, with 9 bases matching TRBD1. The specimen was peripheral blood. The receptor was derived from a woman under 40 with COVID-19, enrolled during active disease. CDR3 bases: TGTGCCTGGAGTGACCGGGACAGGGTATCGATAGGAAACACCATATATTTT. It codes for CAWSDRDRVSIGNTIYF.